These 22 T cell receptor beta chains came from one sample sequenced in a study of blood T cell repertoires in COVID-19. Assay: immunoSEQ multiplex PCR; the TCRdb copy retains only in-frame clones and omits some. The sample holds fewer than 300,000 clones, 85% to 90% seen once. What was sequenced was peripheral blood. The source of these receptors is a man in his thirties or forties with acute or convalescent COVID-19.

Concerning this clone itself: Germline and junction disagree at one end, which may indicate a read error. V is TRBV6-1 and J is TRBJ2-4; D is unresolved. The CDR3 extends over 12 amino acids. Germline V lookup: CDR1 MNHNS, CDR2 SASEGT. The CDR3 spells CASSEDKDIQYF. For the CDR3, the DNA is TGTGCCAGCAGTGAAGACAAAGACATTCAGTACTTC.

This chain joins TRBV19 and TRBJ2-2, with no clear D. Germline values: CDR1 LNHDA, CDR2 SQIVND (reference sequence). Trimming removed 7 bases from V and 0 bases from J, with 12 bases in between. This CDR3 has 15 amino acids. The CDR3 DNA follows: TGTGCCAGTACCCCCGGCGGTCCGAACACCGGGGAGCTGTTTTTT. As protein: CASTPGGPNTGELFF. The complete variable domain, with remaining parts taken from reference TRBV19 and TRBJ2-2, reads DGGITQSPKYLFRKEGQNVTLSCEQNLNHDAMYWYRQDPGQGLRLIYYSQIVNDFQKGDIAEGYSVSREKKESFPLTVTSAQKNPTAFYLCASTPGGPNTGELFFGEGSRLTVL.

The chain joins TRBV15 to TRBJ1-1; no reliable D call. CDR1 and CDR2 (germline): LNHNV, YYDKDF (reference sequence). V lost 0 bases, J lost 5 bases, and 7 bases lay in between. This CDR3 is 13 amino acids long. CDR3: CATSRDFLTEAFF. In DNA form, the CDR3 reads TGTGCCACCAGCAGAGATTTTCTAACTGAAGCTTTCTTT. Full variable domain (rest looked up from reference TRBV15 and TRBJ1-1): DAMVIQNPRYQVTQFGKPVTLSCSQTLNHNVMYWYQQKSSQAPKLLFHYYDKDFNNEADTPDNFQSRRPNTSFCFLDIRSPGLGDTAMYLCATSRDFLTEAFFGQGTRLTVV.

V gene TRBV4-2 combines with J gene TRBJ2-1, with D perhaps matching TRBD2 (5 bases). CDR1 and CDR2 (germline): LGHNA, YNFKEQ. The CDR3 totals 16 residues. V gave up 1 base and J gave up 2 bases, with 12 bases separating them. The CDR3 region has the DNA TGTGCCAGCAGCCAAGTGGACGGAGGCGCCTACAATGAGCAGTTCTTC. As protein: CASSQVDGGAYNEQFF.

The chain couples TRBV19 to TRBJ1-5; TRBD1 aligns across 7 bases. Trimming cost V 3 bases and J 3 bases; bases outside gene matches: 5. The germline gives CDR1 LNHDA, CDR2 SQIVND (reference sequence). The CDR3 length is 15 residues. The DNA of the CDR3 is TGTGCCAGTAGTATTACCGGGACAGTCAATCAGCCCCAGCATTTT. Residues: CASSITGTVNQPQHF.

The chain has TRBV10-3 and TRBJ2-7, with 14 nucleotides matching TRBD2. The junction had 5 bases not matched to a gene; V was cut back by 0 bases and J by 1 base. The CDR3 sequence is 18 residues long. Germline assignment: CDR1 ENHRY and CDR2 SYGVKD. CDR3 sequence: CAISESGLAGGLSYEQYF. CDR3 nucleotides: TGTGCCATCAGTGAGTCCGGACTAGCGGGGGGACTATCCTACGAGCAGTACTTC.

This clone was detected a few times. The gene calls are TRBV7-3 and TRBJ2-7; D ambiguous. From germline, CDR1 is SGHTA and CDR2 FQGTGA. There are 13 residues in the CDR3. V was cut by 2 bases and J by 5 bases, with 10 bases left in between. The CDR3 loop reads CASSLWRSDEQYF. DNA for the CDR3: TGTGCCAGCAGCTTATGGCGGAGCGACGAGCAGTACTTC.

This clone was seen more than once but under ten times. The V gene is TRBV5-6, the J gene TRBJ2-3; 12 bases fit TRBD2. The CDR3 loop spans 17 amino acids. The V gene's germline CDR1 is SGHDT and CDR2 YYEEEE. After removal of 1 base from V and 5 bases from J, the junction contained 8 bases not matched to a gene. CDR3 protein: CASSLILAGGIGDTQYF. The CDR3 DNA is TGTGCCAGCAGCTTGATCCTAGCGGGGGGGATAGGAGATACGCAGTATTTT.

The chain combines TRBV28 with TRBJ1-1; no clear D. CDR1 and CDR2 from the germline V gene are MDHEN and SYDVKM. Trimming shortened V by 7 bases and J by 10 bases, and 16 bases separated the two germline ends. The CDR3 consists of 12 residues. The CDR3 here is CASKRTGYPAFF. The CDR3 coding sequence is TGTGCCAGCAAAAGGACTGGTTATCCAGCTTTCTTT.

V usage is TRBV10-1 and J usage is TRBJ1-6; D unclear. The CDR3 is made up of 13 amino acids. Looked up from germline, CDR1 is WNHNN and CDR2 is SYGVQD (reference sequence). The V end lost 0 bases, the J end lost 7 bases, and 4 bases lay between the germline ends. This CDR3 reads CASSESLNSPLHF. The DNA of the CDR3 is TGCGCCAGCAGTGAGTCCCTAAATTCACCCCTCCACTTT.

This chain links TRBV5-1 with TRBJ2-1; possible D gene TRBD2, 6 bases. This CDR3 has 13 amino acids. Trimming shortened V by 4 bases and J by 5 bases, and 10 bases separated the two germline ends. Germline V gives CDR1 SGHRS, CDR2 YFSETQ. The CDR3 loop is CASSGAGHNEQFF. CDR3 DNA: TGCGCCAGCAGCGGGGCGGGACACAATGAGCAGTTCTTC.

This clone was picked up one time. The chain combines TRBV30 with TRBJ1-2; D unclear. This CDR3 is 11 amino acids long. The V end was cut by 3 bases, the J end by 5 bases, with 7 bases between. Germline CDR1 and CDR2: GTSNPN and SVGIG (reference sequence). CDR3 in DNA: TGTGCCTGGAGAGGCGGTTATGGCTACACCTTC. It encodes CAWRGGYGYTF.

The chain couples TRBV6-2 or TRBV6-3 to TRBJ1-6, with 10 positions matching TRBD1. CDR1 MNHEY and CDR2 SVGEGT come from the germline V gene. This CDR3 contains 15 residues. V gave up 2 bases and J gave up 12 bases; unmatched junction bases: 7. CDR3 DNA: TGTGCCAGCAGTTACGCCCCGGGACAGGGGCTACCCCTCCACTTT. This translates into CASSYAPGQGLPLHF.

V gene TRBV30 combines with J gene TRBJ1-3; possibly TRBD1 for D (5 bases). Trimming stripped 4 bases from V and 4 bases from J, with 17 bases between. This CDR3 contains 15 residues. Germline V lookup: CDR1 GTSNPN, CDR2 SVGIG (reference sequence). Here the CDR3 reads CAWTQRTNSGNTIYF. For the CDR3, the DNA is TGTGCCTGGACCCAACGGACAAACTCGGGAAACACCATATATTTT.

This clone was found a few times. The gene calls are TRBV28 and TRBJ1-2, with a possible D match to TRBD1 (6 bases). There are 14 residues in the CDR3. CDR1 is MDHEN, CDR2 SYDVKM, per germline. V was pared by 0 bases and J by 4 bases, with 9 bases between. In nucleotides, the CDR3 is TGTGCCAGCAGTTTATGGGGACAAATCTATGGCTACACCTTC. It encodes CASSLWGQIYGYTF.

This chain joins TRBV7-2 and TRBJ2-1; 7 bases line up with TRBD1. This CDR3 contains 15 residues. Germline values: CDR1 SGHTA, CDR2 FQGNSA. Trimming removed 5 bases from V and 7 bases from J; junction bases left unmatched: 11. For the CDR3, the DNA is TGTGCCAGCAGCATCGGGGACAGAAACTCTAATGAGCAGTTCTTC. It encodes CASSIGDRNSNEQFF.

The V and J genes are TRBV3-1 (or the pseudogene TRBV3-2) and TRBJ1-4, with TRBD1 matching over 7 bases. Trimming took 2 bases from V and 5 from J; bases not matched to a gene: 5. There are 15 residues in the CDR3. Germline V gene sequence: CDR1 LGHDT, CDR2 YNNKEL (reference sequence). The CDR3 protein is CASSQSGGKNEKLFF. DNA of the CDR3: TGTGCCAGCAGCCAATCAGGGGGTAAAAATGAAAAACTGTTTTTT.

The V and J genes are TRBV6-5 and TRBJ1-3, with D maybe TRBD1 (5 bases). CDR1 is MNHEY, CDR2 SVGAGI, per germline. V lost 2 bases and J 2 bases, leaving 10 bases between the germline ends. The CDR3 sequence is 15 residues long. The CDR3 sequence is CASSYARGPGNTIYF. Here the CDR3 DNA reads TGTGCCAGCAGTTACGCGCGGGGCCCTGGAAACACCATATATTTT.

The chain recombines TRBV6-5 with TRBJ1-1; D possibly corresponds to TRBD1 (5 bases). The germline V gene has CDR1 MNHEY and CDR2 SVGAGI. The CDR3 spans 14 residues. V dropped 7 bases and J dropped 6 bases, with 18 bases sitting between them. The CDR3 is CASTGSGGRAEAFF. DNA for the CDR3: TGTGCCAGCACGGGGAGTGGGGGGAGGGCTGAAGCTTTCTTT.

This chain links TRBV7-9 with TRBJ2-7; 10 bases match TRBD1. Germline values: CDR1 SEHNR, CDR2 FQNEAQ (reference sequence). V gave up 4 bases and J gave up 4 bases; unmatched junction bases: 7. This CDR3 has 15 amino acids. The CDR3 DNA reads TGTGCCAGCAGCTCCCCGGGACAGGGGATATACGAGCAGTACTTC. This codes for CASSSPGQGIYEQYF.

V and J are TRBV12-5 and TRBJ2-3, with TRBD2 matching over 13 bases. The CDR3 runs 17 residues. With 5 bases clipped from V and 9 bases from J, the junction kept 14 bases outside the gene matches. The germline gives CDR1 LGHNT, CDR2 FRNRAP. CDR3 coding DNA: TGTGCTAGTGGTCGCGGACTAGCGGGGGCACCGACAGGCACGCAGTATTTT. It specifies CASGRGLAGAPTGTQYF.

In DNA, the CDR3 is TGTGCCAGCAGCCCCGGGTCCGGGTCACCCCTCCACTTT. This translates into CASSPGSGSPLHF. The chain links TRBV7-3 to TRBJ1-6, with D unclear. Germline loops: CDR1 SGHTA, CDR2 FQGTGA. V dropped 5 bases and J dropped 10 bases, with 12 bases sitting between them. The CDR3 length is 13 residues.